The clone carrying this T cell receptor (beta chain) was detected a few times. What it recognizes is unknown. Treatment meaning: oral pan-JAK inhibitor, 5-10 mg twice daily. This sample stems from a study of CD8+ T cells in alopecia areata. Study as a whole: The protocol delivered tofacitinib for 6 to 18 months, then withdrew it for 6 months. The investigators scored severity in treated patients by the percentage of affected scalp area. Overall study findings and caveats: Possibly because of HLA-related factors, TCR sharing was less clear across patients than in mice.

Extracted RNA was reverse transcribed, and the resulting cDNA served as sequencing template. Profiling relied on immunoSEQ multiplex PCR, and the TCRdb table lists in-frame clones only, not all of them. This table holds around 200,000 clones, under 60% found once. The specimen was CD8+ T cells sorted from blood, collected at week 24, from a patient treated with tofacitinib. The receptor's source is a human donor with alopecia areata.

The chain's CDR3 is CATALAGEGNEQFF. The CDR3 DNA follows: TGTGCCACCGCCCTCGCGGGGGAGGGTAATGAGCAGTTCTTC. The chain couples TRBV6-6 to TRBJ2-1, with TRBD2 identical over 7 bases. V dropped 10 bases and J dropped 7; count of bases not matched to a gene: 13. The CDR3 is 14 amino acids. Germline CDR1 is MNHNY and CDR2 is SVGAGI (reference sequence).